The rows below give T cell receptor beta chains drawn from one sample of a study of cytomegalovirus exposure and HLA in healthy donors. Sequenced by immunoSEQ multiplex PCR; TCRdb stores in-frame clones only, minus some. The sample holds fewer than 120,000 clones; approximately 79% are singletons and the top ten take roughly 6.2%. Material: PBMCs. The receptors come from a man between 25 and 39 years old in good health and CMV-seropositive. Each CDR3 is given with its conserved first and last residue. A D gene is named only where the DNA matches it firmly. Size is omitted from some rows. Given values are once, few, many or a class for expanded clones.

clone_size d_call j_call v_call cdr3_nt cdr3_aa
- TRBD2 TRBJ2-7 TRBV5-1 TGCGCCAGCAGCTTCCTAGCGGGGGGGCACGAGCAGTACTTC CASSFLAGGHEQYF
once TRBD2 TRBJ2-7 TRBV5-1 TGCGCCAGCAGCACCGGGACTAGCGGCTACTACGAGCAGTACTTC CASSTGTSGYYEQYF
- TRBD2 TRBJ2-7 TRBV7-2 TGTGCCAGCAGCATCAAATTAGCGGGGGGGACGACCTACGAGCAGTACTTC CASSIKLAGGTTYEQYF
- - TRBJ1-2 TRBV13 TGTGCCAGCAGCTTACCGGGGAACTATGGCTACACCTTC CASSLPGNYGYTF
- TRBD1 TRBJ2-5 TRBV7-3 TGTGCCAGCAGCCCCGGGACAGGGGTTGAGGAGACCCAGTACTTC CASSPGTGVEETQYF
- - TRBJ2-5 TRBV6-1 TGTGCCAGCGGTGCGGGACTGGGGATGTACTTC CASGAGLGMYF
- - TRBJ1-2 TRBV9 TGTGCCAGCAGCGTAGGAACAGCTAACTATGGCTACACCTTC CASSVGTANYGYTF
- TRBD2 TRBJ2-5 TRBV27 TGTGCCAGCGGAGTAGTAGGGACTAGCGGGGTTACCCAGTACTTC CASGVVGTSGVTQYF
- - TRBJ2-1 TRBV10-3 TGTGCCATCAGTGGGGACCCTCGGACAGCTGTCTACAATGAGCAGTTCTTC CAISGDPRTAVYNEQFF
- TRBD2 TRBJ2-3 TRBV7-2 TGTGCCAGCAGCTCTAGGACTAGCGGCCAGGCAGGAGATACGCAGTATTTT CASSSRTSGQAGDTQYF
- TRBD1 TRBJ1-2 TRBV5-5 TGTGCCAGCAGCTCCCCATCAGGGGGCTACTATGGCTACACCTTC CASSSPSGGYYGYTF
- - TRBJ2-3 TRBV2 TGTGCCAGCAGCTCACGAGGAGATACGCAGTATTTT CASSSRGDTQYF
- TRBD1 TRBJ2-7 TRBV9 TGTGCCAGCAGCGTTGGTAGGGGGCTCTACGAGCAGTACTTC CASSVGRGLYEQYF
few - TRBJ2-7 TRBV7-4 TGTGCCAGCAGCTTAGACTTCGACAGCGCGTTCTGCGAGCAGTACTTC CASSLDFDSAFCEQYF
few - TRBJ2-2 TRBV6-1 TGTGCCAGCAGTGCTAGACAGGGGAGGGAGGCCGGGGAGCTGTTTTTT CASSARQGREAGELFF
- - TRBJ1-5 TRBV6-5 TGTGCCAGCAGTTATTCGTTTGGGGCGGATCAGCCCCAGCATTTT CASSYSFGADQPQHF
- TRBD2 TRBJ2-5 TRBV6-5 TGTGCCAGCAGTTACTCGGGCGGGGGGCGAGAGACCCAGTACTTC CASSYSGGGRETQYF
- TRBD1 TRBJ1-4 TRBV5-5 TGTGCCAGCAGCGCGCCGGGACAGGGGGCTGATGAAAAACTGTTTTTT CASSAPGQGADEKLFF